This TCR beta chain originates from a study of T-cell memory formation after mild COVID-19 (dated by TCRdb to 2020 to 2022). Context from the whole study: Most TCR sequence clusters were specific to one of the two donors. In a couple of donors, T-cell clones that expanded and contracted after mild COVID-19 were tracked by sequencing TCRalpha and TCRbeta repertoires over time. Two young, previously healthy adult volunteers made up the cohort, one male and one female.

This clonotype was counted a few times. Which antigen it targets is not known. Base qualities are not at hand, and no much larger clone is one base apart. Ficoll-Paque density gradient centrifugation was used to isolate PBMCs. The sequencer listed for this sample is Illumina NovaSeq 6000. TCRalpha and TCRbeta cDNA libraries were built by 5'RACE with constant-segment primers, adding sample barcodes and unique molecular identifiers. RNA was extracted from every sample with Trizol reagent. The libraries were amplified in two PCR steps, and the second step added a second sample barcode and Illumina TruSeq adapters. Sequencing of the libraries was done on an Illumina NovaSeq, producing 2 x 150 bp paired-end reads. The authors' analysis ran thus. The reads were demultiplexed and collapsed into UMI-guided consensus sequences using migec v1.2.7. Using mixcr v2.1.11, the UMI consensuses were aligned to TRA and TRB V and J templates and assembled into clonotypes. A clonotype was counted as expanded or contracted only if both edgeR and NoisET called the change significant, with noise models trained on biological replicates. For edgeR calls, the thresholds were a false discovery rate-adjusted p below 0.01 and a log2 fold-change of 1. PCA with hierarchical clustering of max-normalized trajectories of the 1000 most abundant clonotypes was used as exploratory dynamics analysis. Separately sequenced CD4+ and CD8+ repertoires were used to assign the CD4 or CD8 phenotype of responding clones. TCRdb ran its own pipeline on the public reads, namely fastp trimming at Q25 and MiXCR clone calling, and kept in-frame beta chains. Each record represents a unique CDR3 protein, reported with the most common genes and DNA among its rows. In this record, the V and J calls reflect TCRdb's handling and not the investigators' own analysis. The sample yields around 450,000 distinct CDR3 sequences; 20% were counted once. About 8.1% of the sample is taken by the ten largest.

Looking up the germline V gene yields CDR1 MGHRA and CDR2 YSYEKL. The CDR3 sequence holds 15 residues, the cysteine and phenylalanine included. The CDR3 DNA has 45 bases and is translated from base 1. V sheds 0 bases and J sheds 4 bases, leaving 12 bases between their ends. Summary of the overall study and its limitations: Some responding clones were found in pre-infection memory, which suggests that pre-existing cross-reactive memory T cells took part in the SARS-CoV-2 response. The second-wave clones that peaked on day 37 were not confirmed to be SARS-CoV-2 specific. Contracting CD4+ clones were located mainly in the CM and EM memory subsets, whereas CD8+ clones were found to be enriched in EMRA. The study covered only a couple of mild cases, and larger cohorts including severe cases with pre-infection samples were considered necessary. Clones that contracted from day 15 to 85 showed balanced CD4/CD8 phenotypes, whereas a second wave of clones that expanded from day 15 to 37 leaned towards CD4+.

The material sequenced was PBMCs or a T cell subset sorted from them (not recorded which). Here the chain combines TRBV4-1 and TRBJ1-1, with no confident D gene call. The source is an adult woman who had mild COVID-19 (a few samples of this study predate the infection). The sample titles of this study are shuffled in the database, so cell type and time point are left out; the donor was told from shared clones. The CDR3 reads as follows: CASSQDWVSSTEAFF. The nucleotide sequence is given as TGCGCCAGCAGCCAAGATTGGGTTTCGAGCACTGAAGCTTTCTTT.